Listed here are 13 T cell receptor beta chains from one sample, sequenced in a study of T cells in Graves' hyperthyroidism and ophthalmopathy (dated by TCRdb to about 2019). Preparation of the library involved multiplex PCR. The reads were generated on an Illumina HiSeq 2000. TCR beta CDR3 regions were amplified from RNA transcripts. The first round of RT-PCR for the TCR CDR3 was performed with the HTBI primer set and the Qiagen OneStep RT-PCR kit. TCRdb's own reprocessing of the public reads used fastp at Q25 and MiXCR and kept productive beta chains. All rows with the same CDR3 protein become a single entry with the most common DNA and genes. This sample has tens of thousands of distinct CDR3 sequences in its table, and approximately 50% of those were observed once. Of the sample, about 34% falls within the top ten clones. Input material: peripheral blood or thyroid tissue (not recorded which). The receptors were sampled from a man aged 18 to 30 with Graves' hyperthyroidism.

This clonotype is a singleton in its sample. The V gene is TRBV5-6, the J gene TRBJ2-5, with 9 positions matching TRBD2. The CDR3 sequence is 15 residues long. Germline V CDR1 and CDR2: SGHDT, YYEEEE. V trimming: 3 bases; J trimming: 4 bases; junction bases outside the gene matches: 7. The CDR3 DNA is TGTGCCAGCAGCTCGTTGTTAGCGGGAGTAGAGACCCAGTACTTC. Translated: CASSSLLAGVETQYF.

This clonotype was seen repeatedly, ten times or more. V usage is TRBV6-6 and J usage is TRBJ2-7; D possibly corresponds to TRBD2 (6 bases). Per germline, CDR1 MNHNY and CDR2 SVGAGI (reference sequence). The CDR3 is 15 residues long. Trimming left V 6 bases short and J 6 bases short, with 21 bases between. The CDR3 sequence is CASRLLMTRPGEQYF. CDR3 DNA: TGTGCCAGCAGGCTACTAATGACTAGACCGGGCGAGCAGTACTTC.

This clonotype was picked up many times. CDR3: CASSQNIVGQGWYEQYF. CDR3 DNA: TGTGCCAGCAGCCAAAACATAGTCGGACAGGGATGGTACGAGCAGTACTTC. The rearrangement links TRBV7-9 to TRBJ2-7; TRBD1 agrees at 8 bases. Germline V CDR1 and CDR2: SEHNR, FQNEAQ (reference sequence). Trimming removed 5 bases from V and 4 bases from J; junction bases left unmatched: 16. The CDR3 sequence is 17 residues long. The complete variable domain, with remaining parts taken from reference TRBV7-9 and TRBJ2-7, reads DTGVSQNPRHKITKRGQNVTFRCDPISEHNRLYWYRQTLGQGPEFLTYFQNEAQLEKSRLLSDRFSAERPKGSFSTLEIQRTEQGDSAMYLCASSQNIVGQGWYEQYFGPGTRLTVT.

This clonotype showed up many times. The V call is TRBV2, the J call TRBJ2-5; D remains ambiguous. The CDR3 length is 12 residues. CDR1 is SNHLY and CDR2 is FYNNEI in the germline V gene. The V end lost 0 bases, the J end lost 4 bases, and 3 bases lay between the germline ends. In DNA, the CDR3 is TGTGCCAGCAGTGAAGCTGTAGAGACCCAGTACTTC. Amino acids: CASSEAVETQYF. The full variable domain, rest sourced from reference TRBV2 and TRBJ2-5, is EPEVTQTPSHQVTQMGQEVILRCVPISNHLYFYWYRQILGQKVEFLVSFYNNEISEKSEIFDDQFSVERPDGSNFTLKIRSTKLEDSAMYFCASSEAVETQYFGPGTRLLVL.

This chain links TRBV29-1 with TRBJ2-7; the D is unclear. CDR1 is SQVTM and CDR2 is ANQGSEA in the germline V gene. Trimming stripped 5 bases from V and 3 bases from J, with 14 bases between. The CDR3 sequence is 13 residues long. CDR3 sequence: CSVPSTNSYEQYF. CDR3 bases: TGCAGCGTTCCCTCCACAAACAGCTACGAGCAGTACTTC.

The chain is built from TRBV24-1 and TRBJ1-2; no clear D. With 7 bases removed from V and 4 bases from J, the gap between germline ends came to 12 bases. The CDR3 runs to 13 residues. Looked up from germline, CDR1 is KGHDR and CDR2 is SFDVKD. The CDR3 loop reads CATRAADTYGYTF. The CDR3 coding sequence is TGTGCCACCAGGGCTGCCGATACCTATGGCTACACCTTC.

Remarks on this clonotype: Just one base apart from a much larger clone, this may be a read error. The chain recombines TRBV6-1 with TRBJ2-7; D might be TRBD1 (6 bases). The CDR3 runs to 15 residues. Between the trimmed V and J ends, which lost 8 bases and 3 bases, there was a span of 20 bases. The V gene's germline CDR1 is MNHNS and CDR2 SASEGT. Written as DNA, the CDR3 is TGTGCCAGCGGGACCTGGGAACAGGGTATCTACGAGCAGTACTTC. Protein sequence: CASGTWEQGIYEQYF.

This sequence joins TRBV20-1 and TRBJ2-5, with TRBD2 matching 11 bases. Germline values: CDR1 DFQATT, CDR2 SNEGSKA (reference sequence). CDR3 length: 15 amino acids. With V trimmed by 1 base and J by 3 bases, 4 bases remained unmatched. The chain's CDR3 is CSARAPGLAEETQYF. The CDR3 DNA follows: TGCAGTGCTAGAGCGCCGGGACTAGCGGAAGAGACCCAGTACTTC.

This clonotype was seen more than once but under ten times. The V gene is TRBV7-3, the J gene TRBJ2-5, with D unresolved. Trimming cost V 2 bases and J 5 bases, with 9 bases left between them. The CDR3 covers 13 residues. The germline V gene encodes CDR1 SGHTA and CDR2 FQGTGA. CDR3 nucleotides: TGTGCCAGCAGCTTAGGAGCGCGGGAGACCCAGTACTTC. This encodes CASSLGARETQYF.

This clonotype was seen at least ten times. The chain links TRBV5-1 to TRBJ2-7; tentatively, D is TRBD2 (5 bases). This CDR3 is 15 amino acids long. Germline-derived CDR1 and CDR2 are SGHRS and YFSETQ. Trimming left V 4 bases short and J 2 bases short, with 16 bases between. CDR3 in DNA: TGCGCCAGCAGCCGGATCGACGGACTGACCTACGAGCAGTACTTC. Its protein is CASSRIDGLTYEQYF.

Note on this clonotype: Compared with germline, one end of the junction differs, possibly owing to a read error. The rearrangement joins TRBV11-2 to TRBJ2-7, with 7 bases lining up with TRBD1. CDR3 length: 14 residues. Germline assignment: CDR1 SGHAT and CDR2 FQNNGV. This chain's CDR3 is CARSLAGGSYEQYF. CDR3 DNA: TGTGCCAGAAGCTTAGCAGGGGGTTCCTACGAGCAGTACTTC. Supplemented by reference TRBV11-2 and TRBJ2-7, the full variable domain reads EAGVAQSPRYKIIEKRQSVAFWCNPISGHATLYWYQQILGQGPKLLIQFQNNGVVDDSQLPKDRFSAERLKGVDSTLKIQPAKLEDSAVYLCARSLAGGSYEQYFGPGTRLTVT.

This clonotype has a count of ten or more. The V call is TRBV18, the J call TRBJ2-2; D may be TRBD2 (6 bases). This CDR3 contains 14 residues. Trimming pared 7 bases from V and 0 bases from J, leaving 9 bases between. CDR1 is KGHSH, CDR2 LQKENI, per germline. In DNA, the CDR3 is TGTGCCAGCTGGTGGGAGGCGAACACCGGGGAGCTGTTTTTT. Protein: CASWWEANTGELFF.

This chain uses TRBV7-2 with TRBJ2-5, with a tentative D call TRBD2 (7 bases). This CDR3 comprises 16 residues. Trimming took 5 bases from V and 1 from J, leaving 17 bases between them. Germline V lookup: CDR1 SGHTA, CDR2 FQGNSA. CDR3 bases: TGTGCCAGCAGCCCGACAGGCGGGGGTTTCCAAGAGACCCAGTACTTC. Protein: CASSPTGGGFQETQYF.